This entry is about one TCR beta chain. The specificity of this receptor is unknown. Per-base quality was not reported, and no clone a single base away is much larger than it. After removal of 6 bases from V and 6 bases from J, the junction retains 8 bases not matched to a gene. Via the germline V gene (reference sequence), CDR1 is DFQATT and CDR2 SNEGSKA. The CDR3, from cysteine to phenylalanine, totals 13 residues. The DNA shown is the 39-base CDR3, in frame from base 1. This entry belongs to a study of CD8+CD57+ T cells in acquired aplastic anemia (dated by TCRdb to 2016 to 2019). With regard to the full study: Extracted DNA from sorted CD4+ and CD8+ cells averaged around 3.5 ug, ranging from roughly 0.17 to 27.4 ug. Mean read counts for healthy donor samples were roughly 10 million for CD4+ cells and around 11 million for CD8+ cells. The research as a whole found: Approximately 27 CD8+ CDR3 sequences were found in both patients and controls but appeared to be highly expressed in patients and within the immunodominant clones of the patients. No significant difference in CD8+ Simpson's diversity was found between patients and healthy controls (P=0.060).

TCR repertoires of sorted CD4+ and CD8+ blood T cells from severe aplastic anemia patients and healthy subjects were deep-sequenced in the study. Ficoll-Paque density gradient centrifugation was used to isolate peripheral blood mononuclear cells. CD4+ and CD8+ T cells were sorted by FACS or magnetic beads before DNA extraction. Genomic DNA served as template for TCR beta VDJ combination and CDR3 sequence profiling. TCR repertoire sequencing was run on an Illumina HiSeq 2000. In the source study's methods: TRBV/TRBJ rearrangement plots, CDR3 size and DJ length profiles, and Simpson's diversity index were used to assess repertoires. The immunodominant clone was defined as the most abundant DNA sequence in deep sequencing data. CDR3 amino acid sequences were screened for sharing across subjects and were compared with published repertoires and the VDJdb database. TCRdb reworked the public reads: Q25 trimming with fastp, MiXCR clone assembly, productive beta chains retained. Each entry is one CDR3 protein sequence, shown with its most common DNA and genes. The V and J calls shown here were made by TCRdb, not taken from the authors' results. For this sample the table gives approximately 65,000 distinct CDR3 sequences, of which over 45% were detected only once. Roughly 2.5% of the sample comes from the top ten.

Sequencing used sorted CD4+, CD8+, or CD8+CD57+ T cells (not recorded which) from PBMCs. This TCR came from a human donor in good health, serving as a control. The V and J genes are TRBV20-1 and TRBJ1-1, with 9 bases matching TRBD1. The DNA sequence is as follows: TGCAGTGCACGGGACAGGGAAGTCGCTGAAGCTTTCTTT. Translated, it gives CSARDREVAEAFF.